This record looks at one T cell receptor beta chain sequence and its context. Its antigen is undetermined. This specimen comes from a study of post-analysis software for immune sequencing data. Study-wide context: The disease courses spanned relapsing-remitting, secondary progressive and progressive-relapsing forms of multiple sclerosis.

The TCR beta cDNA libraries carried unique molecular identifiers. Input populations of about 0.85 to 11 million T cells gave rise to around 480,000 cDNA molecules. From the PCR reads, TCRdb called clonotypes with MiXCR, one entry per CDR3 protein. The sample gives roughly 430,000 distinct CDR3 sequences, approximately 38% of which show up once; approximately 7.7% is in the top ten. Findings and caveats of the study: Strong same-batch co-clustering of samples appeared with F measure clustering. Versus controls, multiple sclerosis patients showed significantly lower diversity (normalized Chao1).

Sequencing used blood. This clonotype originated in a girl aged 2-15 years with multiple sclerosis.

The CDR3 protein is CASSHRGGGQPQHF. The CDR3 DNA sequence: TGCGCCAGCAGCCATCGGGGAGGAGGTCAGCCCCAGCATTTT. This chain links TRBV4-1 with TRBJ1-5; D gene ambiguous. Per the germline V gene, CDR1 is MGHRA and CDR2 is YSYEKL. Trimming pared 3 bases from V and 6 bases from J, leaving 12 bases between. CDR3 length equals 14 residues.